Below, one TCR beta chain is given with its context. Its antigen is currently unknown. 5'RACE with constant-segment primers built TCRalpha and TCRbeta cDNA libraries with UMIs. TCRdb reprocessed the 5' RACE reads with MiXCR, giving one entry per CDR3 protein. The sample yields hundreds of thousands of distinct CDR3 sequences, 15% to 20% seen once. This sample is drawn from a study of T-cell memory formation after mild COVID-19. Whole-study findings and limits: Contracting clones localized mainly to CM and EM when CD4+ and mainly to EMRA when CD8+.

Germline loops: CDR1 MNHEY, CDR2 SMNVEV (reference sequence). The CDR3 has 15 residues. V trimming: 6 bases; J trimming: 0 bases; junction bases outside the gene matches: 3. The clonotype was recovered from a man in his late teens or twenties who had mild COVID-19 (a few samples of this study predate the infection). Cell type and time point are not known. The chain couples TRBV27 to TRBJ2-2; 8 positions match TRBD1. The material sequenced was PBMCs or a T cell subset sorted from them (not recorded which). The CDR3 bases are TGTGCCAGCAGAGCACAGGGGGCGAACACCGGGGAGCTGTTTTTT. Residues: CASRAQGANTGELFF.